These 3 T cell receptor beta chains originate from one sample sequenced in a study of PD-L1 blockade in urothelial cancer. TCRdb's copy holds only in-frame clones and misses some; the assay was immunoSEQ multiplex PCR. Counted here are about 90,000 clones, 90% to 95% occurring once; the ten biggest clones make up 8% to 9.5%. The input for sequencing was PBMCs, taken around atezolizumab (anti-PD-L1) treatment. Receptor source: a man aged 60 to 69 with urothelial cancer.

The chain couples TRBV19 to TRBJ1-1, with D maybe TRBD1 (5 bases). The CDR3 covers 14 residues. Germline CDR1 is LNHDA and CDR2 is SQIVND (reference sequence). The germline V and J ends were trimmed by 7 bases and 3 bases, with 15 bases remaining between them. The CDR3 here is CASIGRGWDTEAFF. Written as DNA, the CDR3 is TGTGCCAGTATTGGTAGGGGTTGGGACACTGAAGCTTTCTTT.

On this clone: One junction end disagrees with the germline gene, perhaps due to a read error. CDR3 residues: CASSPGTSGSTDTQYF. The DNA for the CDR3 is TGTGCTAGCAGCCCGGGGACTAGCGGGAGCACAGATACGCAGTATTTT. V is TRBV7-7 and J is TRBJ2-3; TRBD2 agrees at 12 bases. CDR1 SSHAT and CDR2 FNYEAQ come from the germline V gene (reference sequence). The CDR3 covers 16 residues. Full variable domain (outside the CDR3, taken from reference TRBV7-7 and TRBJ2-3): GAGVSQSPRYKVTKRGQDVTLRCDPISSHATLYWYQQALGQGPEFLTYFNYEAQPDKSGLPSDRFSAERPEGSISTLTIQRTEQRDSAMYRCASSPGTSGSTDTQYFGPGTRLTVL.

The chain joins TRBV5-8 to TRBJ2-5, with D unresolved. The germline V and J ends were trimmed by 4 bases and 0 bases, with 13 bases remaining between them. CDR1 and CDR2 from the germline V gene are SGHTS and YDEGEE. This CDR3 is 15 amino acids long. The CDR3 DNA is TGTGCCAGCAGCCCAAAACAAGTGTACCAAGAGACCCAGTACTTC. This sequence encodes CASSPKQVYQETQYF.